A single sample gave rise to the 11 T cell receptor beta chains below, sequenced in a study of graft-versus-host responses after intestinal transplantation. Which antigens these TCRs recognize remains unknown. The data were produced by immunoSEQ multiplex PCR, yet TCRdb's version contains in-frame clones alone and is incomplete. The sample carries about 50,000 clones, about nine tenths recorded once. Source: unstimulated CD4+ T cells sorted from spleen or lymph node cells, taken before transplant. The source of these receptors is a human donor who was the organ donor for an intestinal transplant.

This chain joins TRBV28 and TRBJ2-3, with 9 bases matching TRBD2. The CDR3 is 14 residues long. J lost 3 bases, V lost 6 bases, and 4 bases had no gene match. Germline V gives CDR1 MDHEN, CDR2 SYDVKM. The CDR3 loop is CASRPGLATDTQYF. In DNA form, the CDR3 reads TGTGCCAGCAGGCCGGGACTAGCAACAGATACGCAGTATTTT.

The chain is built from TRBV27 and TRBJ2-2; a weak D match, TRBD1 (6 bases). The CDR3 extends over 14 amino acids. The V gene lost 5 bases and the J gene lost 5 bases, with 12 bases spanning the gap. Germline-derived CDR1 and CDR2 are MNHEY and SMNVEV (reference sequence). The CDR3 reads CASSIRGRTGELFF. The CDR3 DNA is TGTGCCAGCAGTATCAGGGGTAGAACCGGGGAGCTGTTTTTT.

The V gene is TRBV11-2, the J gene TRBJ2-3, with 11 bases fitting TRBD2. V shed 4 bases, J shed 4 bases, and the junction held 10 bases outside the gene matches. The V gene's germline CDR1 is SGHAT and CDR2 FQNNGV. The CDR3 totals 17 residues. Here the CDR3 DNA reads TGTGCCAGCAGCTCCACCCGGAGTAGCGGGAGGGCAGATACGCAGTATTTT. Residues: CASSSTRSSGRADTQYF.

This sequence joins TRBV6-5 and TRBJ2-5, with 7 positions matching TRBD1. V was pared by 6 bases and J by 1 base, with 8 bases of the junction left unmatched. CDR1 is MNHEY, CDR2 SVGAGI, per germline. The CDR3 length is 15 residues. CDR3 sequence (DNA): TGTGCCAGCAGGCCGACAAGGGGGCGCCAAGAGACCCAGTACTTC. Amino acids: CASRPTRGRQETQYF.

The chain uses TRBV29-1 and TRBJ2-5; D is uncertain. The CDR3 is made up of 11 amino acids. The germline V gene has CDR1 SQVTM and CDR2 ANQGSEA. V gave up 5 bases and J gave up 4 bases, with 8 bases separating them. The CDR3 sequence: CSVRPPETQYF. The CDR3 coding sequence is TGCAGCGTTAGACCCCCAGAGACCCAGTACTTC.

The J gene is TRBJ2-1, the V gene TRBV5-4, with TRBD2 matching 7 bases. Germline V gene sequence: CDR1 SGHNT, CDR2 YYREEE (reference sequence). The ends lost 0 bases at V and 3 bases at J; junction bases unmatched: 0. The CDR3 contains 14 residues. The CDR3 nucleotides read TGTGCCAGCAGCTTGGCTAGCGGCTACAATGAGCAGTTCTTC. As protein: CASSLASGYNEQFF. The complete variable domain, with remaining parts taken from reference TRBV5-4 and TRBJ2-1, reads ETGVTQSPTHLIKTRGQQVTLRCSSQSGHNTVSWYQQALGQGPQFIFQYYREEENGRGNFPPRFSGLQFPNYSSELNVNALELDDSALYLCASSLASGYNEQFFGPGTRLTVL.

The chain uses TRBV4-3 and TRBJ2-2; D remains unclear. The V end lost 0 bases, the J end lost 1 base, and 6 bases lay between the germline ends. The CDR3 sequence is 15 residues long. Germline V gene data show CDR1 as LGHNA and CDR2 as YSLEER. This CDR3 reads CASSQDHRNTGELFF. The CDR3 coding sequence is TGCGCCAGCAGCCAAGATCACAGGAACACCGGGGAGCTGTTTTTT.

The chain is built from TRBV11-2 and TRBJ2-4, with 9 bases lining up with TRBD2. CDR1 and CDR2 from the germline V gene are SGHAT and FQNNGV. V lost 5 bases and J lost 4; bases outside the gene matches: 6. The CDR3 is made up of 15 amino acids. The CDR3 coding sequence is TGTGCCAGCAGCCCCCGAACTAGCGGGAAAAACATTCAGTACTTC. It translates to CASSPRTSGKNIQYF.

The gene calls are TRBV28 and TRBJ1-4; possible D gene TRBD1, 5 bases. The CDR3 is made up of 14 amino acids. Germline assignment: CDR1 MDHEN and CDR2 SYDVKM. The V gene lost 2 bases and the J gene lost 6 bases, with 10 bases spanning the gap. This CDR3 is CASSLAGADEKLFF. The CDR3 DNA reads TGTGCCAGCAGTTTAGCCGGGGCGGATGAAAAACTGTTTTTT.

CDR3 protein: CASSENSYQPQHF. DNA for the CDR3: TGTGCCAGCAGTGAAAACAGCTATCAGCCCCAGCATTTT. This chain uses TRBV6-5 with TRBJ1-5; D not certain. The length of the CDR3 is 13 residues. In germline, CDR1 is MNHEY, CDR2 SVGAGI. V shed 5 bases and J shed 5 bases, with 10 bases lying between them.

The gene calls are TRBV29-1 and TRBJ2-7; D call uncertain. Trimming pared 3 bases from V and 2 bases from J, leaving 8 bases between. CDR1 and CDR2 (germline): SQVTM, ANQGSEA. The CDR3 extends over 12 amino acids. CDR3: CSVELQPYEQYF. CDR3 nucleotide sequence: TGCAGCGTTGAGCTACAACCCTACGAGCAGTACTTC.